What follows are 12 T cell receptor beta chains derived from one specimen sequenced in a study of shared clonotypes between healthy human individuals. Naivety among CD8 cells was defined by CD45RO negativity and positive CCR7 selection, thereby excluding terminally differentiated effector memory CD45RA+ cells. The protocol was immunoSEQ multiplex PCR, while the TCRdb copy is restricted to in-frame clones and leaves out a portion. In the table there are 800,000 or so clones, roughly 96% of which are singletons. Material for sequencing was naive CD8+ T cells sorted from blood. The receptors stem from a man younger than 40 in good health.

The V and J genes are TRBV5-1 and TRBJ2-1; 10 nucleotides line up with TRBD2. V gave up 4 bases and J gave up 5 bases; unmatched junction bases: 6. The CDR3 sequence is 15 residues long. Germline V lookup: CDR1 SGHRS, CDR2 YFSETQ. CDR3 nucleotide sequence: TGCGCCAGCAGCCCGGGACTAGCGTATAACAATGAGCAGTTCTTC. This sequence encodes CASSPGLAYNNEQFF.

This clone was seen just once. This rearrangement joins TRBV7-9 to TRBJ2-1; D is ambiguous. V lost 1 base and J lost 0, with 10 bases in between. This CDR3 has 16 amino acids. CDR1 and CDR2 (germline): SEHNR, FQNEAQ (reference sequence). The CDR3 is CASSLVGGNSYNEQFF. CDR3 sequence (DNA): TGTGCCAGCAGCTTAGTTGGCGGAAACTCCTACAATGAGCAGTTCTTC.

Comment on this clone: Distinct nucleotide sequences in the sample also encode this CDR3. This chain uses TRBV7-9 with TRBJ2-7; D is possibly TRBD2 (5 bases). Germline V CDR1 and CDR2: SEHNR, FQNEAQ (reference sequence). V was cut by 1 base and J by 0 bases, with 7 bases left in between. This CDR3 contains 14 residues. This CDR3 is CASSLDTSSYEQYF. The CDR3, as DNA: TGTGCCAGCAGCTTAGACACTAGCTCCTACGAGCAGTACTTC.

The chain uses TRBV28 and TRBJ1-5; 7 bases match TRBD1. J gave up 4 bases and V 5 bases, and 5 bases lay outside the gene matches. Germline CDR1 reads MDHEN; CDR2 reads SYDVKM. CDR3 length equals 14 residues. CDR3 residues: CASSLGTVNQPQHF. DNA for the CDR3: TGTGCCAGCAGTCTGGGGACAGTGAATCAGCCCCAGCATTTT.

The CDR3: CASSTWGRDGTDTQYF. In nucleotides, the CDR3 is TGTGCCAGCAGCACCTGGGGGAGAGACGGGACAGATACGCAGTATTTT. The chain recombines TRBV11-2 with TRBJ2-3; D possibly matches TRBD1 or TRBD2 (5 bases each). Germline CDR1 SGHAT, CDR2 FQNNGV. Between the trimmed V and J ends, which lost 5 bases and 3 bases, there was a span of 18 bases. The CDR3 extends over 16 amino acids.

The chain couples TRBV4-1 to TRBJ2-1; maybe TRBD2 (6 bases). Per germline, CDR1 MGHRA and CDR2 YSYEKL. The V and J ends lost 4 bases and 8 bases respectively, with 18 bases between them. CDR3 length: 15 amino acids. This CDR3 reads CASSLRDLGTHEQFF. As DNA, the CDR3 is TGCGCCAGCAGCCTAAGGGACTTAGGCACCCATGAGCAGTTCTTC.

The rearrangement uses TRBV7-8 and TRBJ2-7; D call uncertain. CDR1 and CDR2 (germline): SGHVS, FQNEAQ. Between the trimmed V and J ends, which lost 2 bases and 4 bases, there was a span of 9 bases. The CDR3 is 13 amino acids. CDR3 in DNA: TGTGCCAGCAGCTTATCCGAGATGTACGAGCAGTACTTC. It yields the protein CASSLSEMYEQYF.

The rearrangement uses TRBV2 and TRBJ2-7, with D perhaps TRBD1 (5 bases). Germline CDR1 and CDR2: SNHLY and FYNNEI. This CDR3 region has 11 residues. The V and J ends lost 8 bases and 3 bases respectively, with 8 bases between them. The CDR3 DNA reads TGTGCCAGCGCAGGGTTCTACGAGCAGTACTTC. Translation: CASAGFYEQYF. The entire variable domain, with the rest obtained from reference TRBV2 and TRBJ2-7, is as follows: EPEVTQTPSHQVTQMGQEVILRCVPISNHLYFYWYRQILGQKVEFLVSFYNNEISEKSEIFDDQFSVERPDGSNFTLKIRSTKLEDSAMYFCASAGFYEQYFGPGTRLTVT.

This chain uses TRBV5-6 with TRBJ1-1; no definite D call. Germline V lookup: CDR1 SGHDT, CDR2 YYEEEE. CDR3 size: 16 residues. V was clipped by 0 bases and J by 5 bases, with 17 bases between them. The CDR3 region is CASSLDRLGRPTEAFF. As DNA, the CDR3 is TGTGCCAGCAGCTTGGACCGTCTCGGGCGGCCGACTGAAGCTTTCTTT.

This clone was picked up one time. The gene calls are TRBV28 and TRBJ2-3, with D possibly called TRBD1 or TRBD2 (5 bases each). Trimming pared 3 bases from V and 4 bases from J, leaving 14 bases between. Germline V lookup: CDR1 MDHEN, CDR2 SYDVKM. CDR3 size: 15 residues. The CDR3: CASSLWGSVADTQYF. The CDR3 DNA reads as TGTGCCAGCAGTTTGTGGGGGAGTGTCGCAGATACGCAGTATTTT.

This clone has more than one count but fewer than ten. V gene TRBV5-1 combines with J gene TRBJ2-6; the match to TRBD1 covers 11 bases. The CDR3 has 18 amino acids. CDR1 and CDR2 from the germline V gene are SGHRS and YFSETQ. The junction had 6 bases not matched to a gene; V was cut back by 0 bases and J by 4 bases. This CDR3 is CASSLAGQGAVGANVLTF. CDR3 nucleotide sequence: TGCGCCAGCAGCTTGGCCGGACAGGGGGCAGTAGGGGCCAACGTCCTGACTTTC.

The CDR3 is CASTRTSGSSETQYF. The DNA for the CDR3 is TGTGCCAGCACCAGGACTAGCGGGAGTTCAGAGACCCAGTACTTC. V usage is TRBV6-5 and J usage is TRBJ2-5, with 13 bases lining up with TRBD2. Germline CDR1 reads MNHEY; CDR2 reads SVGAGI. V lost 7 bases, J lost 4 bases, and 6 bases stayed unmatched. This CDR3 is built from 15 residues.